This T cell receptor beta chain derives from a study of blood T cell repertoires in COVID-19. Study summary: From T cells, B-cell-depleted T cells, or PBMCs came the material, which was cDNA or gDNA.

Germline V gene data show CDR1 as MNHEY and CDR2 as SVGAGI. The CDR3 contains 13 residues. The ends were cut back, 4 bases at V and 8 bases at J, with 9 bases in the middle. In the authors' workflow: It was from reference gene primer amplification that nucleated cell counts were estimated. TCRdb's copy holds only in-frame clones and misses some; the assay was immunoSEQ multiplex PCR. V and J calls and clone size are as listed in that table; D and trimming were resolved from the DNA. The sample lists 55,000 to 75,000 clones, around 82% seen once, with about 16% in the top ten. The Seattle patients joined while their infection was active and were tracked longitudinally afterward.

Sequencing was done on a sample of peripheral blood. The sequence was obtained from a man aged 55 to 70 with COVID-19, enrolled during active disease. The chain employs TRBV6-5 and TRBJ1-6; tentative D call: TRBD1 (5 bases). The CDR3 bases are TGTGCCAGCAGTTTTCTAGGGGATTCACCCCTCCACTTT. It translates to CASSFLGDSPLHF.